This T cell receptor beta chain came from a study of blood T cell repertoires in COVID-19. Study information: Sources were T cells, B-cell-depleted T cells, or PBMCs; the material itself was cDNA or gDNA.

The method was immunoSEQ multiplex PCR; TCRdb's version includes in-frame clones alone and lacks a portion of them. This table has approximately 210,000 clones, about four fifths appearing once. The sequenced material came from peripheral blood. The clonotype comes from a man aged 45 to 65 with active or convalescent COVID-19.

The CDR3 DNA sequence: TGTGCCAGCAGCCTAGCCTATGGCTACACCTTC. Translation: CASSLAYGYTF. The gene calls are TRBV12-3 or TRBV12-4 and TRBJ1-2; the D is unclear. V was pared by 6 bases and J by 4 bases, with 6 bases between. CDR3 length: 11 amino acids.